This paragraph reports one T cell receptor beta chain. Its matching antigen is unknown. CDR3 length: 17 residues. Trimming shortened V by 2 bases and J by 0 bases, and 14 bases separated the two germline ends. Profiling relied on immunoSEQ multiplex PCR, and the TCRdb table lists in-frame clones only, not all of them. The table lists around 400,000 clones, 89% of them singletons. The treatment was: 19 received Ad26.COV2.S at low or high dose, single or two shots; about 5 received placebo; per-sample allocation not given. Vaccine and placebo recipients were sampled on day 63 after the first injection. The source of the sample is a study of Ad26.COV2.S vaccination and SARS-CoV-2 variants. Across the study: Into the muscle, Ad26.COV2.S was dosed once or twice, 56 days apart.

Study-level findings and limits: Those who received vaccine or placebo ended up with similar non-spike TCR breadth.

The chain links TRBV5-3 to TRBJ2-2; perhaps TRBD2 as D (6 bases). TRBV5-3 is placed among ORFs of uncertain function. Sequenced here: peripheral blood, sampled in a trial of Ad26.COV2.S vaccine versus placebo. This receptor was obtained from a person between 18 and 60 years old who received the Ad26.COV2.S COVID-19 vaccine or a placebo. CDR3 protein: CARSLGREKSNTGELFF. The CDR3 nucleotides read TGTGCCAGAAGCTTAGGACGGGAGAAATCGAACACCGGGGAGCTGTTTTTT.